The 29 T cell receptor beta chains reported below all come from one sample, sequenced in a study of T-cell reconstitution after alpha-beta-depleted transplantation in children. Unique molecular identifiers were incorporated during preparation of the TCRbeta library. TCRdb itself ran the PCR reads through MiXCR, one entry per CDR3 protein. Among more than 200,000 distinct CDR3 sequences listed, more than 20% were seen once. The sequencing here drew on PBMCs, taken before TCRalphabeta/CD19-depleted stem cell transplant. The receptors here all came from a girl aged 2-10 years with Fanconi anemia, due to receive a stem cell transplant.

This clonotype was observed many times. The CDR3 loop reads CASSVRGTGELFF. CDR3 coding DNA: TGTGCCAGCAGTGTTAGGGGCACCGGGGAGCTGTTTTTT. The chain has TRBV25-1 and TRBJ2-2; a weak D match, TRBD1 (5 bases). Germline V gene sequence: CDR1 MGHDK, CDR2 SYGVNS. Trimming left V 4 bases short and J 4 bases short, with 7 bases between. The CDR3 extends over 13 amino acids.

This clonotype was observed a single time. V gene TRBV11-2 combines with J gene TRBJ1-2, with a weak D call TRBD1 (5 bases). Germline V gene lookup returns CDR1 SGHAT and CDR2 FQNNGV. V was shortened by 0 bases and J by 2 bases, with 13 bases between the two germline ends. The CDR3 spans 16 residues. CDR3 sequence (DNA): TGTGCCAGCAGCTTAGAAGTGAGGGGAGCGAACTATGGCTACACCTTC. Its protein is CASSLEVRGANYGYTF. The entire variable domain, with the rest obtained from reference TRBV11-2 and TRBJ1-2, is as follows: EAGVAQSPRYKIIEKRQSVAFWCNPISGHATLYWYQQILGQGPKLLIQFQNNGVVDDSQLPKDRFSAERLKGVDSTLKIQPAKLEDSAVYLCASSLEVRGANYGYTFGSGTRLTVV.

The chain uses TRBV7-2 and TRBJ2-5; D unresolved. From germline, CDR1 is SGHTA and CDR2 FQGNSA. Trimming left V 3 bases short and J 5 bases short, with 7 bases between. The CDR3 spans 12 residues. CDR3 loop: CASSFPGETQYF. CDR3 sequence (DNA): TGTGCCAGCAGCTTTCCCGGGGAGACCCAGTACTTC. The whole variable domain, filled in from reference TRBV7-2 and TRBJ2-5, reads GAGVSQSPSNKVTEKGKDVELRCDPISGHTALYWYRQSLGQGLEFLIYFQGNSAPDKSGLPSDRFSAERTGGSVSTLTIQRTQQEDSAVYLCASSFPGETQYFGPGTRLLVL.

This CDR3 reads CASSQEGGRGYEQFF. DNA for the CDR3: TGTGCCAGCAGCCAAGAAGGCGGGAGGGGATATGAGCAGTTCTTC. The chain has TRBV4-2 and TRBJ2-1; 9 bases match TRBD2. Germline CDR1 LGHNA, CDR2 YNFKEQ. Trimming took 0 bases from V and 8 from J; bases not matched to a gene: 5. The CDR3 has 15 amino acids.

The chain has TRBV25-1 and TRBJ2-5, with TRBD1 matching over 7 bases. Germline V gene sequence: CDR1 MGHDK, CDR2 SYGVNS. Unmatched junction bases numbered 2, after V lost 4 bases and J lost 0 bases. The CDR3 loop spans 14 amino acids. CDR3 sequence: CASSVRGNQETQYF. Here the CDR3 DNA reads TGTGCCAGCAGTGTCAGGGGGAACCAAGAGACCCAGTACTTC.

This clonotype was found many times. CDR3 nucleotide sequence: TGTGCCAGCAGTTTGGGGGAAGGAGAGACCCAGTACTTC. This gives the protein CASSLGEGETQYF. V is TRBV27 and J is TRBJ2-5; the D gene could be TRBD1 or TRBD2 (5 bases each). V was shortened by 3 bases and J by 4 bases, with 9 bases between the two germline ends. Germline V CDR1 and CDR2: MNHEY, SMNVEV (reference sequence). The CDR3 is 13 amino acids.

In its sample, this clonotype was seen many times. The chain uses TRBV5-1 and TRBJ2-7, with D uncertain. The V gene's germline CDR1 is SGHRS and CDR2 YFSETQ. The V gene lost 2 bases and the J gene lost 3 bases, with 9 bases spanning the gap. The CDR3 totals 13 residues. CDR3 DNA sequence: TGCGCCAGCAGCTTACCAACACGCTACGAGCAGTACTTC. Encoded protein: CASSLPTRYEQYF. The full variable domain, rest sourced from reference TRBV5-1 and TRBJ2-7, is KAGVTQTPRYLIKTRGQQVTLSCSPISGHRSVSWYQQTPGQGLQFLFEYFSETQRNKGNFPGRFSGRQFSNSRSEMNVSTLELGDSALYLCASSLPTRYEQYFGPGTRLTVT.

This clonotype was found many times. The chain combines TRBV7-6 with TRBJ2-7, with D unclear. This CDR3 has 12 amino acids. CDR1 and CDR2 from the germline V gene are SGHVS and FNYEAQ. The V end was cut by 5 bases, the J end by 2 bases, with 7 bases between. CDR3 in amino acids: CASSLTPYEQYF. In DNA form, the CDR3 reads TGTGCCAGCAGCCTTACGCCCTACGAGCAGTACTTC.

This clonotype was seen many times. V usage is TRBV12-3 or TRBV12-4 and J usage is TRBJ2-7; perhaps TRBD1 as D (6 bases). CDR3 size: 15 residues. Trimming pared 3 bases from V and 5 bases from J, leaving 17 bases between. In DNA, the CDR3 is TGTGCCAGCAGTTTTCAGGGGCTCCCTAGGGACGAGCAGTACTTC. This gives the protein CASSFQGLPRDEQYF.

Ten or more counts support this clonotype. The CDR3 sequence: CASSWASGGPSSYNEQFF. Written as DNA, the CDR3 is TGTGCCAGCAGTTGGGCTAGCGGGGGGCCTAGCTCCTACAATGAGCAGTTCTTC. This chain uses TRBV6-5 with TRBJ2-1; 11 bases map to TRBD2. The CDR3 sequence is 18 residues long. V gave up 4 bases and J gave up 0 bases; unmatched junction bases: 8. CDR1 is MNHEY and CDR2 is SVGAGI in the germline V gene.

The V call is TRBV29-1, the J call TRBJ2-3; D possibly matches TRBD1 or TRBD2 (5 bases each). Germline assignment: CDR1 SQVTM and CDR2 ANQGSEA. The CDR3 runs 16 residues. V shed 0 bases and J shed 2 bases, with 15 bases lying between them. Here the CDR3 DNA reads TGCAGCGTTGAAGATGGGACGGACTCCCCCACAGATACGCAGTATTTT. Encoded protein: CSVEDGTDSPTDTQYF.

This clonotype turned up a few times. The gene calls are TRBV10-3 and TRBJ2-7, with 10 bases lining up with TRBD2. Per the germline V gene, CDR1 is ENHRY and CDR2 is SYGVKD. V trimming: 3 bases; J trimming: 3 bases; junction bases outside the gene matches: 5. The CDR3 spans 15 residues. The chain's CDR3 is CAISDPSGRGYEQYF. The CDR3 DNA reads TGTGCCATCAGTGACCCTAGCGGGAGAGGCTACGAGCAGTACTTC.

The chain combines TRBV7-6 with TRBJ2-3; D remains unclear. The CDR3 is made up of 13 amino acids. Trimming took off 1 base at V and 6 bases at J, with 8 bases between the two ends. Germline CDR1 SGHVS, CDR2 FNYEAQ. The CDR3 DNA is TGTGCCAGCAGCTTAGGGCGTAGGGATACGCAGTATTTT. Its translation is CASSLGRRDTQYF.

The V gene is TRBV7-6, the J gene TRBJ2-1, with 7 bases fitting TRBD1. V lost 6 bases to trimming and J lost 5 bases; unmatched junction nucleotides: 7. Germline V CDR1 and CDR2: SGHVS, FNYEAQ. The length of the CDR3 is 14 residues. The CDR3 DNA reads as TGTGCCAGCAGACCCGGGACAGCTAACAATGAGCAGTTCTTC. This codes for CASRPGTANNEQFF.

This clonotype was recorded at least ten times. J is TRBJ2-2 and V is TRBV12-3 or TRBV12-4; D is undetermined. V was trimmed by 6 bases and J by 2 bases, leaving 13 bases between them. This CDR3 has 15 residues. The CDR3 loop is CASRAQATNTGELFF. CDR3 in DNA: TGTGCCAGCAGGGCTCAGGCTACCAACACCGGGGAGCTGTTTTTT.

The chain couples TRBV5-4 to TRBJ1-2; D might be TRBD1 (6 bases). V lost 0 bases, J lost 7 bases, and 10 bases lay in between. The CDR3 consists of 13 residues. From germline, CDR1 is SGHNT and CDR2 YYREEE (reference sequence). The CDR3: CASSLVRGRGYTF. CDR3 coding DNA: TGTGCCAGCAGCTTGGTCAGGGGTCGTGGCTACACCTTC.

The chain carries TRBV7-3 and TRBJ2-1, with D possibly TRBD2 on 7 matching bases. CDR3 size: 17 residues. In germline, CDR1 is SGHTA, CDR2 FQGTGA. The V and J ends lost 5 bases and 0 bases respectively, with 17 bases between them. This CDR3 is CASSRRGGGSSYNEQFF. The CDR3, as DNA: TGTGCCAGCAGCCGACGAGGGGGGGGGAGCTCCTACAATGAGCAGTTCTTC. The full variable domain, completed using reference TRBV7-3 and TRBJ2-1, is GAGVSQTPSNKVTEKGKYVELRCDPISGHTALYWYRQSLGQGPEFLIYFQGTGAADDSGLPNDRFFAVRPEGSVSTLKIQRTERGDSAVYLCASSRRGGGSSYNEQFFGPGTRLTVL.

This clonotype has a handful of counts. CDR3 loop: CSARKHPYNEQFF. The CDR3 DNA sequence: TGCAGTGCTAGGAAGCATCCCTACAATGAGCAGTTCTTC. The chain has TRBV20-1 and TRBJ2-1; D not certain. Trimming pared 3 bases from V and 2 bases from J, leaving 8 bases between. The CDR3 sequence is 13 residues long. Per germline, CDR1 DFQATT and CDR2 SNEGSKA (reference sequence).

This clonotype was counted many times. This chain uses TRBV7-6 with TRBJ1-6; no definite D call. V dropped 5 bases and J dropped 3 bases, with 8 bases sitting between them. CDR3 length equals 14 residues. Germline CDR1 reads SGHVS; CDR2 reads FNYEAQ. The CDR3 nucleotides read TGTGCCAGCAGCCGGACGTACTATAATTCACCCCTCCACTTT. As protein: CASSRTYYNSPLHF. The full variable domain, rest sourced from reference TRBV7-6 and TRBJ1-6, is GAGVSQSPRYKVTKRGQDVALRCDPISGHVSLYWYRQALGQGPEFLTYFNYEAQQDKSGLPNDRFSAERPEGSISTLTIQRTEQRDSAMYRCASSRTYYNSPLHFGNGTRLTVT.

J is TRBJ2-5 and V is TRBV7-9; D possibly matches TRBD1 or TRBD2 (5 bases each). This CDR3 is built from 15 residues. The V end was cut by 1 base, the J end by 2 bases, with 11 bases between. Per germline, CDR1 SEHNR and CDR2 FQNEAQ (reference sequence). CDR3 nucleotide sequence: TGTGCCAGCAGCTTAGTGGAGGCAGGGCAAGAGACCCAGTACTTC. It yields the protein CASSLVEAGQETQYF.

This clonotype appeared a few times. V gene TRBV29-1 combines with J gene TRBJ1-1; D is perhaps TRBD1 (5 bases). Trimming left V 5 bases short and J 8 bases short, with 12 bases between. The CDR3 is 11 residues long. Germline CDR1 SQVTM, CDR2 ANQGSEA. The CDR3 DNA reads TGCAGCGTTCTGACCGGGACGGAAGCTTTCTTT. Protein: CSVLTGTEAFF.

This clonotype was seen at least ten times. V and J are TRBV7-3 and TRBJ2-1; 7 bases agree with TRBD2. CDR3 length equals 13 residues. The junction had 3 bases not matched to a gene; V was cut back by 6 bases and J by 4 bases. Germline values: CDR1 SGHTA, CDR2 FQGTGA. CDR3 nucleotides: TGTGCCAGCAGGGGGGAGGGATACAATGAGCAGTTCTTC. Amino acids: CASRGEGYNEQFF.

This clonotype was observed a single time. This may be a read error, as it is one base from a much larger clone. The V gene is TRBV20-1, the J gene TRBJ2-7; D might be TRBD1 (5 bases). The CDR3 consists of 13 residues. In germline, CDR1 is DFQATT, CDR2 SNEGSKA (reference sequence). In DNA form, the CDR3 reads TGCAGTGCTAGAGACAGGGCGGTCGTCGAGCGGTACTTC. Protein: CSARDRAVVERYF.

This clonotype came up many times. The chain has TRBV5-1 and TRBJ2-7, with a possible D match to TRBD1 (6 bases). The CDR3 covers 13 residues. The germline gives CDR1 SGHRS, CDR2 YFSETQ. V was shortened by 1 base and J by 3 bases, with 8 bases between the two germline ends. Written as DNA, the CDR3 is TGCGCCAGCAGCTTGCGCAGGGGCTACGAGCAGTACTTC. This codes for CASSLRRGYEQYF.

The rearrangement uses TRBV29-1 and TRBJ2-7; 7 bases agree with TRBD2. The CDR3 runs 13 residues. Germline V gene data show CDR1 as SQVTM and CDR2 as ANQGSEA. The ends lost 6 bases at V and 2 bases at J; junction bases unmatched: 7. CDR3 coding DNA: TGCAGCGTAGGACTAGTCACCCCCTACGAGCAGTACTTC. Encoded protein: CSVGLVTPYEQYF.

This clonotype was observed a handful of times. The rearrangement joins TRBV24-1 to TRBJ1-2; weak D call: TRBD1 (5 bases). V lost 5 bases to trimming and J lost 2 bases, with 8 bases between them. CDR1 is KGHDR and CDR2 is SFDVKD in the germline V gene. The CDR3 is made up of 13 amino acids. CDR3 bases: TGTGCCACCAGTGTGACAGCCAACTATGGCTACACCTTC. Encoded protein: CATSVTANYGYTF.

This clonotype was observed many times. The rearrangement links TRBV12-3 or TRBV12-4 to TRBJ2-6; 11 bases line up with TRBD2. The ends lost 8 bases at V and 3 bases at J; junction bases unmatched: 9. The CDR3 is made up of 17 amino acids. As DNA, the CDR3 is TGTGCCAGCGGACAGACTAGCGGGGCTGGTGGGGCCAACGTCCTGACTTTC. As protein: CASGQTSGAGGANVLTF.

The chain couples TRBV5-1 to TRBJ2-3, with D tentatively TRBD1 (6 bases). V dropped 5 bases and J dropped 6 bases, with 10 bases sitting between them. The CDR3 has 12 amino acids. Per the germline V gene, CDR1 is SGHRS and CDR2 is YFSETQ. The CDR3 region is CASRSRGDTQYF. CDR3 bases: TGCGCCAGCAGATCGAGGGGGGATACGCAGTATTTT.

The table lists this clonotype with a few counts. This sequence joins TRBV15 and TRBJ2-2; TRBD2 might be the D (6 bases). Germline CDR1 and CDR2: LNHNV and YYDKDF (reference sequence). The CDR3 totals 15 residues. Trimming pared 1 base from V and 9 bases from J, leaving 15 bases between. Written as DNA, the CDR3 is TGTGCCACCAGCAGAGTAGCCGGGAGTGGCCGGGAGCTGTTTTTT. Residues: CATSRVAGSGRELFF.